This TCR beta chain was obtained from a study of blood T cell repertoires in COVID-19. Study-wide context: Researchers got acute and convalescent COVID-19 samples from the United States, Italy and Spain. T cells, B-cell-depleted T cells, or PBMCs provided the cDNA or gDNA that served as material.

V lost 6 bases and J 1 base, leaving 8 bases between the germline ends. CDR1 and CDR2 from the germline V gene are LNHDA and SQIVND (reference sequence). The length of the CDR3 is 13 residues. In the original workflow: Scientists estimated how many nucleated cells there were by amplifying reference gene primers. Clones were read by immunoSEQ multiplex PCR, and TCRdb kept only the in-frame ones, dropping some. V, J and clone size were drawn from that table, and D and trimming were deduced from the DNA. The sample contains approximately 210,000 clones, approximately 77% of which appear only once. Sequencing was carried out using peripheral blood. The chain joins TRBV19 to TRBJ2-3; no clear D gene. This clonotype originated in a woman over 75 with acute or convalescent COVID-19. CDR3 protein: CASSSPGTDTQYF. As DNA, the CDR3 is TGTGCCAGTAGCTCACCGGGCACAGATACGCAGTATTTT.